Listed here is a single T cell receptor (beta chain). The clone's antigen remains unknown. No clone much larger than this one lies a single base away; base qualities are absent. In the paper's terms, the time point label means: blood 4 weeks post-SBRT, at nephrectomy. The intended sense of this specimen's treatment or condition label: 15 Gy SBRT to primary tumor, nephrectomy 4 weeks later. Samples came from a clinical trial, in which primary renal cell carcinomas received 15 Gy stereotactic body radiation therapy followed by nephrectomy 4 weeks later. To follow tumor-enriched clonotypes, peripheral blood was collected serially from radiation-treated patients at baseline and again at 2 weeks and 4 weeks after SBRT. Renal cell carcinoma with clear cell pathology was present in all patients. The QIAamp DNA Blood Mini Kit (Qiagen) was used to prepare genomic DNA for TCR sequencing. The analyses included only samples that passed all quality control checks.

The data belong to a study of radiation and T cells in renal cell carcinoma (TCRdb year 2020). Background on the whole study: TCR beta sequencing covered 55 or so samples in total, comprising some 26 tumors and roughly 27 peripheral blood samples. A total of 3.5 million to 4.5 million unique CDR3 nucleotide sequences, encoding roughly 2.7 million unique CDR3 amino acid sequences, were found across all 50 or so samples. The last blood draw happened 4 weeks after radiation, timed to coincide with nephrectomy. What the authors observed across the whole study: The single-armed trial design could not address effects of radiation dose or scheduling on the TCR repertoire. Because pretreatment tumor biopsies were not available, the baseline intratumoral presence of clonotypes could not be determined. In blood, the top tumor clonotypes increased from baseline to 2 weeks after radiation and then shrank by 4 weeks, which suggests a temporary expansion of tumor-resident clones. Changes in the blood repertoire were not tracked past 4 weeks after treatment.

The immunoSEQ kit was used, according to the manufacturer's recommendations, to generate TCR beta libraries from genomic DNA. To prepare the libraries, a first multiplex PCR with proprietary primers was run, followed by a second PCR that added unique barcodes, and a bead cleanup was done after each round. Each sample batch included a kit-provided positive control reaction and a negative control reaction. The final libraries were assessed on an Agilent 4200 TapeStation D1000 ScreenTape, pooled by volume, and quantified by qPCR. Sequencing ran on an Illumina NextSeq500 with a MidOutput 150-cycle cartridge, using 156 Read1 and 15 Index1 cycles with kit custom primers. The pooled library was loaded at around 1.1 pM with a 20% PhiX control spike-in. Per the authors' processing: Vendor-processed data were analyzed in R, and a clonotype was defined as all T cells sharing the same CDR3 nucleotide sequence. For clone abundance analyses, frequencies were normalized to the 10,000 most abundant clones in each sample. Public T cell clones, averaging fewer than five per sample, were removed before analysis. Tumor-enriched clonotypes and baseline blood-enriched clonotypes were defined as those with an abundance difference of at least 32-fold between compartments. A beta-binomial differential abundance model was used to identify clonotypes that expanded or contracted between blood time points. Tumor-blood repertoire similarity was measured with the Baroni-Urbani and Buser coefficient, and group comparisons used two-tailed Wilcoxon tests in R. In TCRdb, the immuneACCESS table is reduced to in-frame sequences with V and J assigned. These tables do not hold every clone; where another copy was compared, an unresolved V gene accounts for under half, and the others remain unexplained. V, J and clone size are taken as reported in that table, and D and trimming were inferred from the DNA itself. Counted in this sample were 120,000 to 150,000 clones; 70% to 90% of them appeared once. The ten largest clones add up to 15% to 20% of the sample.

This TCR was recovered from a woman aged 45-59 years with renal cell carcinoma. The sequencing here drew on blood, taken from a patient whose treatment included radiotherapy and nephrectomy.

For the CDR3, the sequence is CASSLEVGLADNEQFF. The DNA sequence reads TGCGCCAGCAGCTTGGAAGTTGGGCTAGCGGACAATGAGCAGTTCTTC. The rearrangement combines TRBV5-1 with TRBJ2-1; TRBD2 matches 7 bases in the middle. CDR1 and CDR2 are drawn from the germline V gene: SGHRS, YFSETQ. The CDR3 numbers 16 residues from cysteine through phenylalanine. Solely the CDR3 DNA is kept, with 48 bases framed from the first base. V ends up 0 bases short and J 5 bases short, with an unmatched junction base count of 8.